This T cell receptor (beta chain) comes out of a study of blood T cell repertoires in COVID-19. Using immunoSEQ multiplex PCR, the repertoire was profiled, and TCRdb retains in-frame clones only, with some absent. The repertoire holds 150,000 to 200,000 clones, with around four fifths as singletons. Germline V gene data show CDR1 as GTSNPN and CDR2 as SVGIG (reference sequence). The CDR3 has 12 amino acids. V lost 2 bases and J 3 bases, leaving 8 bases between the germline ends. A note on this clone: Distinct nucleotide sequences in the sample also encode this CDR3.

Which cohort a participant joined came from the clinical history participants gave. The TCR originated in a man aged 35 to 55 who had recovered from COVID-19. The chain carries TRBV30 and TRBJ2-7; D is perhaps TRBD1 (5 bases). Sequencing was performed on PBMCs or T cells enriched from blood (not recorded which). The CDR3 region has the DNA TGTGCCTGGAGTCCGCAGGGCTACGAGCAGTACTTC. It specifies CAWSPQGYEQYF.